This T cell receptor beta chain was sequenced during a study of blood T cell repertoires in COVID-19 (dated by TCRdb to the early 2020s). Study-wide context: Samples from collaborators originated in the United States, Italy and Spain and spanned both the acute and convalescent phases of COVID-19. The material from the prospective study consisted of cDNA or gDNA derived from T cells, B-cell-depleted T cells, or PBMCs. The dataset comprised deeply sampled blood TCRbeta repertoires from subjects exposed to, actively infected with, or recovered from COVID-19. A freely available public database, intended as a resource for researchers studying the immune response to SARS-CoV-2, is where the repertoires were released. The samples were drawn from two sources: the first 160 participants of the ongoing ImmuneRACE study, and 1,200 or so subjects contributed by 6 global collaborators. A de-identified subject ID, COVID-19 status, age in years and sex were almost always included in the sample metadata. Where HLA class I and class II types were available, the types were taken from metadata supplied by the sample provider, not from assay-based typing.

Each collaborating institution followed its own protocols to collect whole blood in K2EDTA tubes. For TCRbeta analysis, collaborators shipped samples in one of three forms: frozen whole blood, isolated PBMCs, or DNA extracted from either of those sample types. Details on this clone: Its binding antigen is unknown. Base qualities were left out, and no much larger clone turns up one base away.

The CDR3 runs 13 amino acids, cysteine and phenylalanine included. The retained sequence is limited to the CDR3, 39 bases, with the frame set at the first base. For CDR1 and CDR2, the germline V gene lists MDHEN and SYDVKM. Germline trimming: 6 bases from V, 8 bases from J; junction bases outside gene matches: 7. General conclusions and limits of the study: How much clinical and demographic metadata was included differed by source and by participant, and the metadata was provided uncurated.

The immunoSEQ Assay, a bias-controlled multiplex PCR, was used to amplify TCRbeta CDR3 regions from genomic DNA. Under the source paper's analysis protocol: Within the assay, amplification of reference gene primers was used to estimate how many nucleated cells each sample contained. Sequence reads were collapsed and filtered to measure the absolute abundance of every unique TCRbeta CDR3 rearrangement. For each sample, productive Simpson clonality was calculated by taking the square root of Simpson's diversity index across productive rearrangements. TCRdb obtained this table from immuneACCESS and retained in-frame rearrangements with V and J assigned. These tables miss some clones; where compared with another copy, unresolved V genes account for less than half of the shortfall, and the remainder is unexplained. That table supplies the V and J calls and clone size; D and trimming were determined from the DNA. The sample table records about 190,000 clones; about nine tenths of these occur just once. The ten largest account for around 6.6% of the sample.

The sequence is built from TRBV28 and TRBJ1-2; TRBD1 lines up with 9 middle nucleotides. Sequenced material: peripheral blood. The TCR originated in a man aged 40-55 years with acute or convalescent COVID-19. The CDR3 in this case is CASSRGTGQGYTF. DNA sequence: TGTGCCAGCAGCAGGGGGACAGGGCAGGGCTACACCTTC.